This record concerns one TCR beta chain sequence. The data were produced by immunoSEQ multiplex PCR, yet TCRdb's version contains in-frame clones alone and is incomplete. The data hold just under 45,000 clones, with approximately 96% observed a single time. The junction had 11 bases not matched to a gene; V was cut back by 5 bases and J by 9 bases. Germline values: CDR1 SEHNR, CDR2 FQNEAQ (reference sequence). The CDR3 extends over 15 amino acids. The data belong to a study of T cell changes during pregnancy in multiple sclerosis. This TCR was sampled from a female donor with multiple sclerosis, enrolled in a pregnancy study. The chain recombines TRBV7-9 with TRBJ2-4, with 9 positions matching TRBD1. The sequencing used peripheral blood, collected in the second trimester of pregnancy. The CDR3 spells CASSRAGTGLGIQYF. DNA of the CDR3: TGTGCCAGCAGCAGAGCCGGGACAGGGTTAGGCATTCAGTACTTC.